This T cell receptor (beta chain) was found in a study of cytomegalovirus exposure and HLA in healthy donors (dated by TCRdb to 2015 to 2018). A note on the overall study: An earlier analysis of some 620 of the donors reported 250 to 300 Gb of sequence data and 117 million unique TCR beta sequences obtained from around 190 million T cells. Among roughly 400 genotyped donors of the cohort, an average of 235,054 unique TCR beta nucleotide sequences were sequenced per donor, 15% to 20% of them non-productive. The study combined high-throughput TCR immunosequencing, statistical association of individual TCRs with disease status, and machine learning to predict cytomegalovirus infection status. Alongside the repertoire data, information on donor age, sex, ethnicity and CMV serostatus was compiled. The study aimed to test whether cataloging public T cell receptors could reveal signatures of past pathogen exposure. Among the roughly 400 genotyped donors, approximately 81% belonged to the genetic ancestry cluster associated with self-reported Caucasian donors. Genome-wide SNP genotypes for about 55% of the roughly 670 donors were used in a later genetic analysis, which treated that subset as a discovery cohort. An early release covering 500 to 750 HLA-typed donors comprised roughly 300 gigabases of sequencing data and some 79 million unique TCR sequences. In addition to the first cohort of 666 subjects, a separate validation cohort of 130 or so different subjects was used. Every discovery cohort repertoire had been produced on one sequencing platform. Using immunosequencing, the study profiled T cell repertoires from roughly 650 subjects and related those repertoires to cytomegalovirus serostatus. Because of strong linkage in the cohort, roughly five DR-DQ haplotypes were treated as single units for association and clustering. A later analysis re-examined previously published TCR beta repertoires from about 670 donors and added high-resolution HLA genotyping to investigate patterns of TCR occurrence. An earlier analysis of some 600 of the donors applied high-throughput TCR beta sequencing to assess whether each TCR beta V gene segment acted as functional or pseudogenic. HLA typing included class I and class II loci at four-digit resolution. Typing coverage varied by locus: about 629-630 donors for A, B, C, DRB1 and DQB1; approximately 520 for DQA1; approximately 610 for DPA1; around 490 for DPB1. Rather than using new phenotypic data, the later analysis identified candidate immune exposures from TCR beta sequences and from how often those sequences occurred across donors.

Study-wide findings and limitations: A later analysis found that HLA-associated TCR beta chains were more clonally expanded and had lower generation probabilities than equally common non-associated chains. Linkage disequilibrium might explain the correlated functional status among segregating V segments, but an unknown experimental factor could not be ruled out. Three of the identified cytomegalovirus-associated TCR beta chains were confirmed in vitro to be specific for cytomegalovirus antigens. When HLA alleles, especially DR and DQ, strongly co-occurred, attributing TCR associations to individual alleles was difficult. Immune exposure information for the cohort was limited to CMV serostatus. In a later analysis, more than 15,000 TCR beta sequences were associated with specific HLA alleles at a false discovery rate of 0.05. A later genetic analysis reported fewer N-insertions in productive TCRs among donors in an Asian-associated ancestry cluster than the roughly 640-donor mean. According to a later analysis, parvovirus B19, influenza, CMV and Epstein-Barr virus appeared linked to several top co-occurrence clusters. The presence/absence analyses assumed that sequencing depth was roughly uniform across donors, and that assumption may not be true. The authors suggested that the approach could potentially be extended to other disease states and immunological phenotypes. The study listed approximately 150 TCR beta chains as associated with cytomegalovirus. Because some donors lacked HLA typing at each locus, the association tests relied only on the typed subset. A further reported finding was that TCR beta sequences accurately predicted the HLA-A and HLA-B alleles for most subjects in the first cohort. Because counts were too low, roughly 18 rarely observed V segments, including chromosome 9 orphons, were left out of the earlier analysis of a few hundred of the donors. The cohort was sequenced for TCR beta chains only, and without alpha or paired-chain data the features that could be detected were limited. Cytomegalovirus status was reported to be diagnosed by the classifier with high specificity and sensitivity in both the original and validation cohorts. Because the 87-base-pair reads could not distinguish some IMGT-functional V segments, including TRBV6-2 and TRBV6-3, those segments were excluded. According to a later analysis, most CMV-associated TCR beta chains appeared to be HLA-restricted, and the HLA associations seemed to be driven largely by CMV exposure. A group of highly shared sequence variants was considered likely to be a technical artifact of the sequencing pipeline. In a later genetic analysis, a missense DCLRE1C variant was associated with V-gene and J-gene trimming of TCR beta chains, and the association was replicated in an independent cohort. Across donors, most TCR sequences were observed very rarely, whereas some public TCRs were present in many individuals. In a later analysis, the rate of TCR association differed among HLA loci, with DRB1 alleles having the most associated TCRs and HLA-C alleles having the fewest. An earlier analysis of approximately 530 of the donors showed that most TCR beta V segments appeared in productive rearrangements either about 87% or about 30% of the time, which broadly matched IMGT annotations.

The cohort was made up of approximately 670 healthy bone marrow donors. At the time of sampling, all cohort members were nominally healthy, though unrecorded immune exposures were likely present. The donor tested CMV seropositive, placing the donor among the 250 to 350 seropositive members of the cohort. Each donor provided a peripheral blood sample, and peripheral blood mononuclear cells were used for TCR beta sequencing. Genomic DNA was extracted from the blood cell samples with the Qiagen DNeasy Blood Extraction Kit. CDR1 and CDR2 were assigned from the germline V gene as MNHNS and SASEGT. V and J are truncated by 6 bases and 6 bases respectively, leaving an intervening sequence of 18 bases. Counted from cysteine to phenylalanine, this CDR3 has 14 amino acids. Solely the CDR3 DNA is kept, with 42 bases framed from the first base. Library construction relied on the immunoSEQ multiplex PCR assay. The multiplex PCR relied on a mix of 60 forward primers for TCR Vbeta segments and 13 reverse primers for TCR Jbeta segments. The CDR3 region of rearranged TCR beta genes was amplified from genomic DNA by a multiplex PCR assay. The amplified TCR beta libraries were sequenced on the Illumina HiSeq System as 87-base-pair reads. For the original study's pipeline: A later analysis tallied 75 million to 85 million unique TCR beta chains across the 666 repertoires, and around 12 million of those chains were shared by two or more donors. A nearest-neighbor algorithm error-corrected the raw reads and collapsed the reads into unique sequences, merging closely related sequences to remove PCR and sequencing errors. To assign V, D and J gene segments, CDR3 sequences were aligned to IMGT reference sequences. Each retained sequence needed at least a six-nucleotide match to both a V gene segment and a J gene segment. A rearrangement counted as productive if the CDR3 had no stop codons and remained in frame with V and J, and every other rearrangement counted as non-productive. Following IMGT convention, CDR3 was defined as the stretch from the second conserved V-encoded cysteine up to the conserved J-encoded phenylalanine. Sequences without an unambiguous match to a single V gene segment were excluded from the earlier analysis of approximately 600 of the donors. An earlier analysis of a few hundred of the donors called V segments functional above 56.7% productive rearrangements and segregating when the between-donor standard deviation exceeded 5%. A statistical classification framework was developed to diagnose cytomegalovirus status using the catalog of TCR beta chain sequences. V and J gene assignment, in a later analysis, came from comparing TCR nucleotide sequences with IMGT/GENE-DB human TR gene sequences. In a later analysis, CDR3 sequences and most-parsimonious VDJ recombination scenarios were assigned using the TCRdist pipeline. A later analysis defined each TCR beta chain by its CDR3 amino acid sequence plus V-gene family, and excluded reads lacking a unique V-gene family. As a way to deal with suspected cross-contamination and a sequencing artifact, a later analysis dropped roughly 620 nucleotide sequences that were highly shared and had low generation probability. In a later analysis, a clonal expansion index was calculated for each public chain from normalized within-repertoire ranks of inferred template counts. A later analysis computed generation probabilities with a VDJ recombination model fitted to out-of-frame rearrangements, and checked the results against IGoR. Hypergeometric tests were used in a later analysis to score TCR-TCR, TCR-HLA and TCR-CMV co-occurrence, with a repertoire-size bias correction applied to the TCR pairs. A later analysis estimated false discovery rates by permuting HLA or CMV assignments 20 times. In a later analysis, co-occurring TCRs were grouped using DBSCAN, with TCRdist sequence similarity added in when clustering inside HLA-allele-positive subsets. Repertoires with fewer than 30,000 or more than 120,000 public chains, plus five repertoires with anomalous nucleotide sharing, were excluded from co-occurrence clustering. Drawn from immuneACCESS, this table holds only the in-frame rearrangements with V and J called that TCRdb kept. Clones are partly lost; checked studies trace under half to an unresolved V gene and leave the rest unexplained. That table supplies the V and J calls and clone size; D and trimming were determined from the DNA. The sample has about 210,000 clones on record, about four fifths of them singletons. The top ten hold around 9.6% of the sample.

The table lists this clone with a count of one. Its antigen specificity is not known. No quality values exist for individual bases; no much larger clone is one base distant. Recombination linked TRBV6-1 to TRBJ2-7, and the D gene may be TRBD2, 5 bases matching. This clonotype was sampled from a woman aged 45 to 65 in good health and CMV-seropositive. Sequences were obtained from PBMCs. The nucleotides read TGTGCCAGCAGGCTCCGGGATCCTCGGTTCGAGCAGTACTTC. It is translated as CASRLRDPRFEQYF.